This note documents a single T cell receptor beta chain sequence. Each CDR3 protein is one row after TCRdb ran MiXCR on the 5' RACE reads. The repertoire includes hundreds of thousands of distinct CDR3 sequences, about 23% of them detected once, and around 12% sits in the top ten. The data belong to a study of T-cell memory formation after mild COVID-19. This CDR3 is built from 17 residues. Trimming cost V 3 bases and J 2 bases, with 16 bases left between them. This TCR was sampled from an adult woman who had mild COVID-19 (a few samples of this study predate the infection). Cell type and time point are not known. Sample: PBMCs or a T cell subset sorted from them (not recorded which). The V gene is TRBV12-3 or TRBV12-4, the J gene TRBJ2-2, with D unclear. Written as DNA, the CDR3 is TGTGCCAGCAGTTTGAGGCGCCAGAATATCAACACCGGGGAGCTGTTTTTT. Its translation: CASSLRRQNINTGELFF.